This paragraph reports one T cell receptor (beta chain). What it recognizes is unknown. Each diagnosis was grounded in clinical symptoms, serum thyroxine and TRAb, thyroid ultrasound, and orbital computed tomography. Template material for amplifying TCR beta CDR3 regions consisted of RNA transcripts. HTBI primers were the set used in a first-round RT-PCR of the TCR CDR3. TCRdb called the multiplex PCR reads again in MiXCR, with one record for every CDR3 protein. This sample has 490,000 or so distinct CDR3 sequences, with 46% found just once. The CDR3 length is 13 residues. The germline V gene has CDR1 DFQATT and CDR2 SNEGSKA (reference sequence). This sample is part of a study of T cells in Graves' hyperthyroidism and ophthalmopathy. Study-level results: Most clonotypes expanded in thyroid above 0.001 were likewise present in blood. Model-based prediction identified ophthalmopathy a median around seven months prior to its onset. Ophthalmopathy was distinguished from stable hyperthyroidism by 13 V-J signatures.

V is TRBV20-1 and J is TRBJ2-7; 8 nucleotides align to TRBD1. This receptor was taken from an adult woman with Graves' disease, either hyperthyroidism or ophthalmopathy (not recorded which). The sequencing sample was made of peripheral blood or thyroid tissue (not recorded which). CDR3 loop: CKVQGASGNEQYF. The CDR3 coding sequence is TGCAAAGTGCAGGGGGCGAGCGGCAACGAGCAGTACTTC.